The entry below describes one T cell receptor beta chain. The entry originates in a study of T-cell reconstitution after alpha-beta-depleted transplantation in children. Preparation of the TCRbeta library involved a method that used unique molecular identifiers. TCRdb re-analysed the PCR reads in MiXCR, keeping a single row per CDR3 protein. Of around 600,000 distinct CDR3 sequences listed, more than 9% were seen once; the top ten hold about 4%. V was trimmed by 3 bases and J by 5 bases, leaving 10 bases between them. Germline lookup yields CDR1 SGHTA and CDR2 FQGNSA. The CDR3 spans 13 residues. The receptor was derived from a human donor who donated a stem cell graft to a child with acute myeloid leukemia. Here the sequenced sample was PBMCs from the stem cell graft donor, taken from the stem cell graft. The V call is TRBV7-2, the J call TRBJ2-5, with a possible D match to TRBD2 (5 bases). The CDR3 region has the DNA TGTGCCAGCAGCTTTCGGGAAAGGGAGACCCAGTACTTC. It translates to CASSFRERETQYF.